This T cell receptor beta chain emerged from a study of graft-versus-host responses after intestinal transplantation. Study-wide results and limits: Early declines in HvG clones that occurred post-transplant were associated with peak circulating GvH clone levels.

Between the trimmed V and J ends, which lost 1 base and 5 bases, there was a span of 14 bases. Germline V gene data show CDR1 as LGHNA and CDR2 as YNFKEQ. The CDR3 spans 16 residues. Sequencing was performed with immunoSEQ multiplex PCR; in TCRdb, only in-frame clones are kept and a portion is missing. This sample has approximately 100,000 clones, with about 90% found just once. Details on this clone: The target antigen is unknown.

The genes are TRBV4-2 and TRBJ2-2, with D tentatively TRBD2 (5 bases). The sequence came from a human donor who received an intestinal transplant. Material: unstimulated CD4+ T cells sorted from spleen or lymph node cells, obtained before intestinal transplant. Here the CDR3 reads CASSQVSRGQTGELFF. CDR3 bases: TGTGCCAGCAGCCAAGTGTCCCGGGGTCAGACCGGGGAGCTGTTTTTT.